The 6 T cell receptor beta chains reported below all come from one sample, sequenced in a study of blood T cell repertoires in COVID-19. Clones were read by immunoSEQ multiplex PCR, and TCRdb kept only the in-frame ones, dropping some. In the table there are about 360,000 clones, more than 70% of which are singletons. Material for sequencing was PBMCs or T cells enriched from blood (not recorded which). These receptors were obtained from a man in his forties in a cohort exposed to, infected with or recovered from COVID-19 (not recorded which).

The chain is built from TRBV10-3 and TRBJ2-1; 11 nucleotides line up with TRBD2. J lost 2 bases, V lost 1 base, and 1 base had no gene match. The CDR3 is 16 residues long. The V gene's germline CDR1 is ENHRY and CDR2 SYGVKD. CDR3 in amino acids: CAISELLAGAYNEQFF. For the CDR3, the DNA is TGTGCCATCAGTGAGTTACTAGCGGGGGCCTACAATGAGCAGTTCTTC.

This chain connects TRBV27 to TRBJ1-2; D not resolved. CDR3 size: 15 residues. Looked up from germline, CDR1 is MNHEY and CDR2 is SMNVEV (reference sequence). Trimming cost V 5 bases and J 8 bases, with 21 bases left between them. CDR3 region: CASSPGRVGKGGYTF. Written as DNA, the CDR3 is TGTGCCAGCAGTCCCGGGCGCGTCGGGAAAGGGGGCTACACCTTC.

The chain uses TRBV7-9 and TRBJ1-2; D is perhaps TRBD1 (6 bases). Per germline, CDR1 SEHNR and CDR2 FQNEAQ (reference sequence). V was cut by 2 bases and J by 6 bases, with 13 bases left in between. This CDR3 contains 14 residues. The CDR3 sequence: CASSLRGTRHGYTF. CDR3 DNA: TGTGCCAGCAGCTTAAGGGGGACTAGACATGGCTACACCTTC.

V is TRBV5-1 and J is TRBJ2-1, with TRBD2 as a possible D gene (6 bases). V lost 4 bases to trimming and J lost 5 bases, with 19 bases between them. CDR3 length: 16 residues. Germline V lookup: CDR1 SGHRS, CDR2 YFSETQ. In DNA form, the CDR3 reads TGCGCCAGCAGCCCTGAGCCGGGACTCAGCAACAATGAGCAGTTCTTC. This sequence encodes CASSPEPGLSNNEQFF.

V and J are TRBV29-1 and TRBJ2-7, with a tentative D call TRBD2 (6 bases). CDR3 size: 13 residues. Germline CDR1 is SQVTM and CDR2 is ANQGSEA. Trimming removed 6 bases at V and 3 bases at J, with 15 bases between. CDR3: CSVLPGLSYEQYF. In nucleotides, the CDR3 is TGCAGCGTCCTGCCGGGACTTAGCTACGAGCAGTACTTC.

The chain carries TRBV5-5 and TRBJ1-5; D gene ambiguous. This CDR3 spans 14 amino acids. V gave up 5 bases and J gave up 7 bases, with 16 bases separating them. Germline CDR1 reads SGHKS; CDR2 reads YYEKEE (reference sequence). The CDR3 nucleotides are TGTGCCAGCAGTCTTAACACCGGAGGGCAGCCCCAGCATTTT. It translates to CASSLNTGGQPQHF.